Listed below are T cell receptor beta chains from one sample, sequenced in a study of blood T cell repertoires in COVID-19. Using immunoSEQ multiplex PCR, the repertoire was profiled, and TCRdb retains in-frame clones only, with some absent. This table holds 150,000 to 200,000 clones, 84% found once. Sequenced input: peripheral blood. The receptors were gathered from a woman aged 70-85 years with COVID-19, enrolled during active disease. The CDR3 runs from the conserved cysteine through the conserved F or W. Fields, in order: V gene, J gene, clone size, D gene, CDR3 protein, CDR3 DNA. A D gene is named only where the DNA matches it firmly. The listing skips clone size in some rows; elsewhere it reads once, few, many or a size class.

V: TRBV10-3; J: TRBJ1-2; size: -; D: TRBD1; CDR3: CATGQGAREGYTF; DNA: TGTGCCACGGGACAGGGGGCGCGTGAAGGCTACACCTTC
V: TRBV18; J: TRBJ1-5; size: -; D: TRBD1; CDR3: CASSPTGGNQPQHF; DNA: TGTGCCAGCTCACCGACAGGGGGCAATCAGCCCCAGCATTTT
V: TRBV5-5; J: TRBJ1-4; size: -; D: -; CDR3: CASSLDAVAGLFF; DNA: TGTGCCAGCAGCTTGGACGCAGTGGCGGGTCTGTTTTTT
V: TRBV3-1/TRBV3-2; J: TRBJ1-1; size: -; D: -; CDR3: CASSQNFRRVATEAFF; DNA: TGTGCCAGCAGCCAAAATTTTAGACGGGTGGCCACTGAAGCTTTCTTT
V: TRBV12-3/TRBV12-4; J: TRBJ1-2; size: -; D: -; CDR3: CASRRTGGYGYTF; DNA: TGTGCCAGCAGGAGGACCGGGGGCTATGGCTACACCTTC
V: TRBV6-5; J: TRBJ1-1; size: -; D: TRBD1; CDR3: CASRDIDRGRTEAFF; DNA: TGTGCCAGCAGGGACATAGACAGGGGGCGCACTGAAGCTTTCTTT
V: TRBV18; J: TRBJ2-1; size: -; D: -; CDR3: CASSPILQDSYNEQFF; DNA: TGTGCCAGCTCACCAATTCTTCAGGACTCCTACAATGAGCAGTTCTTC
V: TRBV27; J: TRBJ1-5; size: -; D: -; CDR3: CASSFREDQPQHF; DNA: TGTGCCAGCAGTTTTCGGGAGGATCAGCCCCAGCATTTT
V: TRBV28; J: TRBJ1-1; size: -; D: -; CDR3: CASSFSDKAFF; DNA: TGTGCCAGCAGTTTTTCGGACAAAGCTTTCTTT
V: TRBV20-1; J: TRBJ2-7; size: -; D: -; CDR3: CSASGLNEQYF; DNA: TGCAGTGCGTCAGGGTTGAACGAGCAGTACTTC
V: TRBV30; J: TRBJ1-1; size: once; D: -; CDR3: CAWSGSGTEAFF; DNA: TGTGCCTGGAGTGGCTCGGGAACTGAAGCTTTCTTT
V: TRBV5-1; J: TRBJ2-2; size: -; D: TRBD1; CDR3: CASSPLRGRTGELFF; DNA: TGCGCCAGCAGCCCCTTGAGGGGGCGGACCGGGGAGCTGTTTTTT
V: TRBV11-2; J: TRBJ2-1; size: -; D: TRBD2; CDR3: CASSSSRGGTRFDEQFF; DNA: TGTGCCAGCAGCTCCTCGCGGGGTGGGACTAGGTTTGATGAGCAGTTCTTC
V: TRBV7-2; J: TRBJ1-2; size: -; D: -; CDR3: CASSVGRAGPYGYTF; DNA: TGTGCCAGCAGCGTGGGCAGGGCAGGGCCCTATGGCTACACCTTC
V: TRBV5-4; J: TRBJ2-3; size: -; D: -; CDR3: CASSLHSSRADTQYF; DNA: TGTGCCAGCAGTCTTCATTCTTCGAGGGCAGATACGCAGTATTTT
V: TRBV27; J: TRBJ2-7; size: -; D: -; CDR3: CASSLVGLRYYEQYF; DNA: TGTGCCAGCAGTTTAGTAGGACTCAGATACTACGAGCAGTACTTC
V: TRBV5-6; J: TRBJ1-4; size: few; D: -; CDR3: CASSLKQGHATNEKLFF; DNA: TGTGCCAGCAGCTTGAAACAGGGACATGCAACTAATGAAAAACTGTTTTTT
V: TRBV29-1; J: TRBJ1-5; size: many; D: TRBD1; CDR3: CSCTQGVGNQPQHF; DNA: TGCAGCTGTACCCAGGGGGTTGGCAATCAGCCCCAGCATTTT
V: TRBV6-6; J: TRBJ2-7; size: -; D: TRBD1; CDR3: CASSRGGTESDEQYF; DNA: TGTGCCAGCAGCCGAGGGGGCACGGAGTCGGACGAGCAGTACTTC
V: TRBV28; J: TRBJ1-2; size: few; D: -; CDR3: CASSRQGLDGYTF; DNA: TGTGCCAGCAGTCGGCAGGGGCTCGATGGCTACACCTTC
V: TRBV15; J: TRBJ1-1; size: -; D: TRBD1; CDR3: CATSREQGLFEAFF; DNA: TGTGCCACCAGCAGAGAACAGGGGCTATTTGAAGCTTTCTTT
V: TRBV29-1; J: TRBJ2-1; size: -; D: -; CDR3: CSVGGRGGPYNEQFF; DNA: TGCAGCGTTGGGGGAAGGGGGGGCCCCTACAATGAGCAGTTCTTC
V: TRBV6-1; J: TRBJ2-7; size: -; D: -; CDR3: CASSEAQGNSYEQYF; DNA: TGTGCCAGCAGTGAAGCGCAGGGGAACTCCTACGAGCAGTACTTC
V: TRBV6-5; J: TRBJ1-1; size: -; D: TRBD1; CDR3: CASRSEGAMASEAFF; DNA: TGTGCCAGCAGATCAGAGGGGGCCATGGCGTCTGAAGCTTTCTTT
V: TRBV28; J: TRBJ2-3; size: -; D: -; CDR3: CASRPTGLGTDTQYF; DNA: TGTGCCAGCAGACCCACAGGGCTCGGCACAGATACGCAGTATTTT
V: TRBV5-4; J: TRBJ1-2; size: -; D: -; CDR3: CASSLDRAYGYTF; DNA: TGTGCCAGCAGCTTGGACAGGGCCTATGGCTACACCTTC
V: TRBV6-5; J: TRBJ1-3; size: -; D: -; CDR3: CASRAGGPSGNTIYF; DNA: TGTGCCAGCAGGGCAGGAGGACCCTCTGGAAACACCATATATTTT
V: TRBV5-3; J: TRBJ2-1; size: -; D: -; CDR3: CARSSYRVRCEQFF; DNA: TGTGCCAGAAGCTCGTACAGGGTGCGCTGTGAGCAGTTCTTC
V: TRBV10-1; J: TRBJ2-3; size: -; D: TRBD2; CDR3: CASSESALAGTQYF; DNA: TGCGCCAGCAGTGAGTCAGCCCTAGCGGGAACGCAGTATTTT
V: TRBV19; J: TRBJ2-7; size: -; D: -; CDR3: CASSRDSGYEQYF; DNA: TGTGCCAGTAGTAGGGATAGCGGATACGAGCAGTACTTC
V: TRBV29-1; J: TRBJ1-3; size: once; D: TRBD1; CDR3: CSVVSDRLSVYF; DNA: TGCAGCGTTGTCTCGGACAGGCTGTCCGTGTATTTT
V: TRBV18; J: TRBJ1-6; size: -; D: TRBD1; CDR3: CASSPLQGNTNSPLHF; DNA: TGTGCCAGCTCACCATTACAGGGGAATACAAATTCACCCCTCCACTTT
V: TRBV7-2; J: TRBJ2-3; size: -; D: -; CDR3: CASSLGAGDTQYF; DNA: TGTGCCAGCAGCTTGGGGGCGGGAGATACGCAGTATTTT
V: TRBV30; J: TRBJ2-1; size: few; D: -; CDR3: CAWSKGGPNEQFF; DNA: TGTGCCTGGAGTAAGGGCGGGCCCAACGAGCAGTTCTTC
V: TRBV2; J: TRBJ2-1; size: -; D: -; CDR3: CASSAPAPEQFF; DNA: TGTGCCAGCAGCGCCCCCGCGCCTGAGCAGTTCTTC
V: TRBV2; J: TRBJ2-3; size: few; D: -; CDR3: CASSSHFYTQYF; DNA: TGTGCCAGCAGTTCTCACTTCTATACGCAGTATTTT
V: TRBV29-1; J: TRBJ2-4; size: -; D: -; CDR3: CSVEAGVRDKNIQYF; DNA: TGCAGCGTTGAAGCCGGGGTACGTGACAAAAACATTCAGTACTTC
V: TRBV6-5; J: TRBJ1-5; size: few; D: -; CDR3: CASSLQGGSNQPQHF; DNA: TGTGCCAGCAGTTTACAGGGAGGGAGCAATCAGCCCCAGCATTTT
V: TRBV6-5; J: TRBJ2-7; size: -; D: TRBD2; CDR3: CASSSRGGPGYEQYF; DNA: TGTGCCAGCAGTTCCCGGGGGGGGCCAGGCTACGAGCAGTACTTC
V: TRBV28; J: TRBJ1-6; size: -; D: -; CDR3: CASRRSGSYNSPLHF; DNA: TGTGCCAGCAGAAGAAGCGGTAGTTATAATTCACCCCTCCACTTT
V: TRBV6-5; J: TRBJ2-5; size: once; D: -; CDR3: CASSLNRGGETQYF; DNA: TGTGCCAGCAGTCTCAACAGGGGGGGAGAGACCCAGTACTTC
V: TRBV5-6; J: TRBJ1-1; size: -; D: TRBD1; CDR3: CASSLGTGGERGLHEAFF; DNA: TGTGCCAGCAGCCTCGGGACAGGGGGGGAGAGGGGTCTGCATGAAGCTTTCTTT
V: TRBV7-9; J: TRBJ1-4; size: -; D: -; CDR3: CASSLFTGKLFF; DNA: TGTGCCAGCAGCTTATTTACCGGAAAACTGTTTTTT
V: TRBV6-5; J: TRBJ1-1; size: -; D: -; CDR3: CASRTRGGTEAFF; DNA: TGTGCCAGCAGGACGCGAGGTGGAACTGAAGCTTTCTTT
V: TRBV5-1; J: TRBJ2-3; size: once; D: TRBD1; CDR3: CASSLDRGGTDTQYF; DNA: TGCGCCAGCAGCTTGGACAGGGGCGGCACAGATACGCAGTATTTT
V: TRBV20-1; J: TRBJ1-4; size: -; D: -; CDR3: CSAAGIEKLFF; DNA: TGCAGTGCTGCGGGGATTGAAAAACTGTTTTTT
V: TRBV6-5; J: TRBJ1-5; size: -; D: -; CDR3: CASARTVDQPQHF; DNA: TGTGCCAGCGCTCGGACAGTCGATCAGCCCCAGCATTTT
V: TRBV7-8; J: TRBJ1-4; size: -; D: -; CDR3: CASSAVLGLPNEKLFF; DNA: TGTGCCAGCAGCGCAGTGCTGGGACTGCCGAATGAAAAACTGTTTTTT
V: TRBV4-1; J: TRBJ1-5; size: -; D: -; CDR3: CASSSHSSNSARPQHF; DNA: TGCGCCAGCAGCTCCCACTCTTCCAACTCTGCTCGACCCCAGCATTTT
V: TRBV19; J: TRBJ2-3; size: -; D: -; CDR3: CASLARETPDTQYF; DNA: TGTGCCAGCCTGGCGCGGGAAACCCCAGATACGCAGTATTTT
V: TRBV7-8; J: TRBJ2-1; size: -; D: -; CDR3: CASRSLPGNEQFF; DNA: TGTGCCAGCAGGTCCTTACCGGGCAATGAGCAGTTCTTC
V: TRBV28; J: TRBJ1-1; size: -; D: -; CDR3: CASSWGDRSIKAFF; DNA: TGTGCCAGCAGTTGGGGGGACCGATCAATTAAAGCTTTCTTT
V: TRBV19; J: TRBJ1-2; size: -; D: -; CDR3: CATTSGWGGDGYTF; DNA: TGTGCCACAACATCGGGCTGGGGAGGGGATGGCTACACCTTC
V: TRBV18; J: TRBJ2-1; size: -; D: -; CDR3: CASSPWQVDYNEQFF; DNA: TGTGCCAGCTCACCGTGGCAGGTGGACTACAATGAGCAGTTCTTC